Listed below are T cell receptor beta chains from one sample, sequenced in a study of cytomegalovirus exposure and HLA in healthy donors. Method: immunoSEQ multiplex PCR; TCRdb's copy keeps in-frame clones and lacks some. Counted here are under 150,000 clones, 82% occurring once; the ten biggest clones make up over 2.5%. Sequencing was done on a sample of PBMCs. Receptors were obtained from a male donor in good health and CMV-seronegative. CDR3s include the opening cysteine and the closing phenylalanine or tryptophan. D genes are given only for firm matches. Clone size is given for some rows only: seen once, a few or many times, or a class if the clone is expanded.

v_call	clone_size	d_call	cdr3_aa
TRBV6-5	.	.	CASSPMDSSYEQYF
TRBV7-3	.	TRBD2	CASSLLAGTTDTQYF
TRBV7-7	.	.	CASSLGLASGETQYF
TRBV7-9	.	TRBD1	CASSAGTGEKETQYF
TRBV19	once	TRBD2	CASNLAGGQDTQYF
TRBV6-1	.	TRBD1	CASTARDRGAGELFF
TRBV10-3	.	TRBD2	CAIRYSGSDTGELFF
TRBV30	.	TRBD2	CAWSRAGGPGDEQYF
TRBV7-2	.	TRBD2	CASSPRLAGGRNSYEQYF
TRBV20-1	.	.	CSASPYAF
TRBV6-5	.	TRBD1	CASHRGDQETQYF
TRBV19	.	.	CASSMKELGTGELFF
TRBV7-9	.	TRBD2	CASSPLAGGYNEQFF
TRBV6-1	.	TRBD1	CASSAGQVYTDTQYF
TRBV5-4	.	TRBD1	CASSGDRAWDSPLHF